The 10 T cell receptor beta chains below all came from one sample that was sequenced in a study of T cells in Graves' hyperthyroidism and ophthalmopathy. Using RNA transcripts as the source, TCR beta CDR3 regions were amplified. Initially, a first-round RT-PCR of the TCR CDR3 employed the HTBI primer set. TCRdb called the multiplex PCR reads again in MiXCR, with one record for every CDR3 protein. The sample consists of around 700,000 distinct CDR3 sequences, around a sixth of them appearing once. Sequencing was carried out using blood. Receptor source: a woman aged 50 to 60 with Graves' hyperthyroidism that later progressed to Graves' ophthalmopathy.

The table lists this clonotype with a few counts. The V gene is TRBV4-1, the J gene TRBJ2-3, with D possibly matching TRBD2 (7 bases). Deletions cut 2 bases from V and 0 bases from J, with 12 bases between. This CDR3 region has 16 residues. Germline assignment: CDR1 MGHRA and CDR2 YSYEKL. The CDR3 bases are TGCGCCAGCAGCCAACGAGGGGGGGGAAGCACAGATACGCAGTATTTT. Translated: CASSQRGGGSTDTQYF.

This clonotype was counted only a few times. The chain recombines TRBV27 with TRBJ1-5; D unresolved. The CDR3 sequence is 15 residues long. The germline V and J ends were trimmed by 3 bases and 4 bases, with 13 bases remaining between them. Germline V gene lookup returns CDR1 MNHEY and CDR2 SMNVEV (reference sequence). The CDR3, as DNA: TGTGCCAGCAGTTTGAGCCAGGCGAGAAATCAGCCCCAGCATTTT. It specifies CASSLSQARNQPQHF.

This clonotype was detected many times. The rearrangement joins TRBV11-2 to TRBJ2-2, with TRBD2 identical over 8 bases. This CDR3 is 15 amino acids long. J was trimmed by 1 base and V by 5 bases; bases with no gene match: 3. Per the germline V gene, CDR1 is SGHAT and CDR2 is FQNNGV. The CDR3 region has the DNA TGTGCCAGCAGCCGGGGGGGAGGGAACACCGGGGAGCTGTTTTTT. Amino acids: CASSRGGGNTGELFF.

V usage is TRBV6-1 and J usage is TRBJ1-6; 10 bases map to TRBD1. The CDR3 length is 13 residues. Germline CDR1 reads MNHNS; CDR2 reads SASEGT. With V trimmed by 8 bases and J by 14 bases, 9 bases remained unmatched. The CDR3 here is CASPGQGGSTLHF. The CDR3 DNA reads TGTGCCAGCCCTGGACAGGGGGGATCAACCCTCCACTTT.

This chain uses TRBV7-8 with TRBJ2-3; D could derive from TRBD1 or TRBD2 (5 bases each). V was cut by 6 bases and J by 0 bases, with 13 bases left in between. Germline loops: CDR1 SGHVS, CDR2 FQNEAQ. This CDR3 comprises 15 residues. The CDR3 protein is CASSTPGTSTDTQYF. CDR3 coding DNA: TGTGCCAGCAGTACTCCGGGGACCAGCACAGATACGCAGTATTTT.

There are many counts of this clonotype. The chain links TRBV7-8 to TRBJ2-7; TRBD1 agrees at 7 bases. CDR3 length: 14 residues. J lost 2 bases, V lost 8 bases, and 9 bases had no gene match. The germline gives CDR1 SGHVS, CDR2 FQNEAQ. In DNA, the CDR3 is TGTGCCAGCGTACCGAGACAGGGAACCTACGAGCAGTACTTC. As protein: CASVPRQGTYEQYF.

A few counts support this clonotype. This chain's CDR3 is CASSLEGGGMDTQYF. The CDR3 region has the DNA TGTGCCAGCAGCTTGGAAGGGGGCGGCATGGATACGCAGTATTTT. J is TRBJ2-3 and V is TRBV5-4, with TRBD1 identical over 7 bases. With 0 bases clipped from V and 6 bases from J, the junction kept 7 bases outside the gene matches. This CDR3 has 15 residues. Per the germline V gene, CDR1 is SGHNT and CDR2 is YYREEE (reference sequence).

This clonotype was picked up a small number of times. The V call is TRBV20-1, the J call TRBJ2-2; 9 bases line up with TRBD2. CDR3 length equals 15 residues. V trimming: 2 bases; J trimming: 6 bases; junction bases outside the gene matches: 7. Per the germline V gene, CDR1 is DFQATT and CDR2 is SNEGSKA (reference sequence). CDR3 loop: CSARLAGPMAGELFF. The CDR3 bases are TGCAGTGCTAGACTAGCGGGGCCCATGGCCGGGGAGCTGTTTTTT.

There are a few counts of this clonotype. The CDR3 here is CASSLEGTVTYGYTF. CDR3 DNA sequence: TGTGCCAGCAGCTTAGAAGGGACAGTGACCTATGGCTACACCTTC. The V gene is TRBV7-8, the J gene TRBJ1-2; 7 bases map to TRBD1. Losses at the gene ends were 1 base for V and 4 bases for J; bases not matched to a gene: 6. Looked up from germline, CDR1 is SGHVS and CDR2 is FQNEAQ. The CDR3 consists of 15 residues.

This clonotype turned up a few times. The chain carries TRBV24-1 and TRBJ2-2; 9 bases agree with TRBD1. The CDR3 length is 15 residues. V was pared by 2 bases and J by 5 bases, with 2 bases of the junction left unmatched. Per the germline V gene, CDR1 is KGHDR and CDR2 is SFDVKD. The CDR3 reads CATSDWTGVTGELFF. The CDR3 DNA reads as TGTGCCACCAGTGATTGGACAGGGGTTACCGGGGAGCTGTTTTTT.